The T cell receptor (beta chain) under discussion was sequenced for a study of cytomegalovirus exposure and HLA in healthy donors. The PCR ran on 60 Vbeta and 13 Jbeta primers. Profiling relied on immunoSEQ multiplex PCR, and the TCRdb table lists in-frame clones only, not all of them. Of 180,000 or so clones listed, roughly 85% are singletons. Findings and limits, study-wide: The likely origin of a cluster of highly shared sequence variants was a sequencing artifact.

The V segment lost 5 bases and the J segment 2 bases; nucleotides outside the gene matches: 14. Germline lookup yields CDR1 SEHNR and CDR2 FQNEAQ (reference sequence). The CDR3 has 18 amino acids. About this clone: The antigen is undetermined.

Input material: PBMCs. The rearrangement joins TRBV7-9 to TRBJ2-3, with 9 positions matching TRBD1. The TCR was taken from a man between 18 and 35 years old in good health and CMV-seropositive. This chain's CDR3 is CASSPEGQGPFFTDTQYF. CDR3 bases: TGTGCCAGCAGCCCCGAGGGACAGGGACCATTCTTCACAGATACGCAGTATTTT.